These T cell receptor beta chains were read from a single sample in a study of CD8 T cells in ankylosing spondylitis. From the 5' RACE reads, TCRdb called clonotypes with MiXCR, one entry per CDR3 protein. The repertoire includes a few hundred thousand distinct CDR3 sequences, around 11% of them detected once, and around 7% sits in the top ten. Sequences were obtained from blood, either unsorted or a sorted T cell fraction (not recorded which). The receptors derive from a male donor with ankylosing spondylitis or in good health (not recorded which). CDR3s include the opening cysteine and the closing phenylalanine or tryptophan. The D gene is left open where the match is weak. Rows may omit the clone size; those that give it use once, few, many or a size class.

d_call: TRBD2; clone_size: once; v_call: TRBV2; j_call: TRBJ2-2; cdr3_nt: TGTGCCAGCATCCAACTAGCGGGGGCCGGGGAGCTGTTTTTT; cdr3_aa: CASIQLAGAGELFF
d_call: -; clone_size: -; v_call: TRBV7-3; j_call: TRBJ2-1; cdr3_nt: TGTGCCAGCAGCGAGACTAGCTCCTACAATGAGCAGTTCTTC; cdr3_aa: CASSETSSYNEQFF
d_call: -; clone_size: -; v_call: TRBV10-3; j_call: TRBJ2-1; cdr3_nt: TGTGCCATCAGTGAGTTAACTCGGGACCCATCTTTCGATGAGCAGTTCTTC; cdr3_aa: CAISELTRDPSFDEQFF
d_call: -; clone_size: many; v_call: TRBV10-3; j_call: TRBJ1-1; cdr3_nt: TGTGCCATCAGTGGGGGAGGGCTGAACACTGAAGCTTTCTTT; cdr3_aa: CAISGGGLNTEAFF
d_call: TRBD2; clone_size: few; v_call: TRBV5-1; j_call: TRBJ2-1; cdr3_nt: TGCGCCAGCAGCTTGACTAGCGGGAGGGCCACTGAGCAGTTCTTC; cdr3_aa: CASSLTSGRATEQFF
d_call: -; clone_size: many; v_call: TRBV9; j_call: TRBJ2-1; cdr3_nt: TGTGCCAGCAGCGCCCCCGGGACCCCCGACCATGAGCAGTTCTTC; cdr3_aa: CASSAPGTPDHEQFF
d_call: -; clone_size: many; v_call: TRBV20-1; j_call: TRBJ1-3; cdr3_nt: TGCAGTGCTCCCATAGAAGGTGGAAACACCATATATTTT; cdr3_aa: CSAPIEGGNTIYF
d_call: -; clone_size: -; v_call: TRBV4-1; j_call: TRBJ1-1; cdr3_nt: TGCGCCAGCAGCCAAGGACCAATCGGTCTAGCGACGGATACTGAAGCTTTCTTT; cdr3_aa: CASSQGPIGLATDTEAFF
d_call: -; clone_size: many; v_call: TRBV5-1; j_call: TRBJ1-6; cdr3_nt: TGCGCCAGCAGCTTGCTCCAGGGGTCACCCCTCCACTTT; cdr3_aa: CASSLLQGSPLHF
d_call: -; clone_size: -; v_call: TRBV4-1; j_call: TRBJ2-7; cdr3_nt: TGCGCCAGCAGCCAACCCCGTTTGGGAAACGAGCAGCACTTC; cdr3_aa: CASSQPRLGNEQHF
d_call: -; clone_size: few; v_call: TRBV11-2; j_call: TRBJ2-7; cdr3_nt: TGTGCCAGCAGCGTTCACAACAGCTACGAGCAGTACTTC; cdr3_aa: CASSVHNSYEQYF
d_call: TRBD1; clone_size: many; v_call: TRBV20-1; j_call: TRBJ2-3; cdr3_nt: TGCAGTGCGGGGACAGGGTCGGGCACAGATACGCAGTATTTT; cdr3_aa: CSAGTGSGTDTQYF
d_call: -; clone_size: -; v_call: TRBV3-1; j_call: TRBJ2-4; cdr3_nt: TGTACCAGCAGCCAAGATACCCGGGGGCCCAAAAACATTCAGTACTTC; cdr3_aa: CTSSQDTRGPKNIQYF
d_call: TRBD1; clone_size: few; v_call: TRBV10-3; j_call: TRBJ2-2; cdr3_nt: TGTGCCATCAGTAGTAAGGACAGGGGCGACACCGGGGAGCTGTTTTTT; cdr3_aa: CAISSKDRGDTGELFF
d_call: -; clone_size: many; v_call: TRBV5-6; j_call: TRBJ2-1; cdr3_nt: TGTGCCAGCAGCTTGGGGGGCGCGGGAAATGAGCAGTTCTTC; cdr3_aa: CASSLGGAGNEQFF
d_call: TRBD1; clone_size: many; v_call: TRBV15; j_call: TRBJ1-1; cdr3_nt: TGTGCCACCAGCAGAAGACAGGGGGCCACTGAAGCTTTCTTT; cdr3_aa: CATSRRQGATEAFF
d_call: -; clone_size: -; v_call: TRBV5-1; j_call: TRBJ2-7; cdr3_nt: TGCGCCAGCAGCTTGGCCTCCACACGCCACTACGAGCAGTACTTC; cdr3_aa: CASSLASTRHYEQYF
d_call: -; clone_size: many; v_call: TRBV21-1; j_call: TRBJ2-7; cdr3_nt: TGTGCCAGCAGCCCCGGACGGGTACCAGACTACGAGCAGTACTTC; cdr3_aa: CASSPGRVPDYEQYF
d_call: -; clone_size: few; v_call: TRBV5-1; j_call: TRBJ2-7; cdr3_nt: TGCGCCAGCAGCCAGGAGGGAACCTACGAGCAGTACTTC; cdr3_aa: CASSQEGTYEQYF
d_call: -; clone_size: many; v_call: TRBV5-1; j_call: TRBJ2-3; cdr3_nt: TGCGCCAGCAGCTTGTTCGGGAGCTCCCTAGGCACAGATACGCAGTATTTT; cdr3_aa: CASSLFGSSLGTDTQYF
d_call: -; clone_size: many; v_call: TRBV12-3/TRBV12-4; j_call: TRBJ1-1; cdr3_nt: TGTGCCAGCAGCTCCAGGGGATTGAACACTGAAGCTTTCTTT; cdr3_aa: CASSSRGLNTEAFF
d_call: -; clone_size: many; v_call: TRBV5-1; j_call: TRBJ2-3; cdr3_nt: TGCGCCAGCAGCTTCGCGGGGGGACAGCCAGATACGCAGTATTTT; cdr3_aa: CASSFAGGQPDTQYF
d_call: TRBD1; clone_size: many; v_call: TRBV25-1; j_call: TRBJ1-1; cdr3_nt: TGTGCCAGCAGTGCCCAGACAGGGGGCAGCGCTGAAGCTTTCTTT; cdr3_aa: CASSAQTGGSAEAFF
d_call: TRBD1; clone_size: few; v_call: TRBV2; j_call: TRBJ1-6; cdr3_nt: TGTGCCAGCAGTTGGACAGGTCTTTCACCCCTCCACTTT; cdr3_aa: CASSWTGLSPLHF
d_call: -; clone_size: few; v_call: TRBV7-2; j_call: TRBJ2-3; cdr3_nt: TGTGCCAGCAGCCGGGGTTTAACAGATACGCAGTATTTT; cdr3_aa: CASSRGLTDTQYF
d_call: TRBD2; clone_size: many; v_call: TRBV15; j_call: TRBJ2-3; cdr3_nt: TGTGCCACCAGCAGAGTAGCGGGTGCAACAGATACGCAGTATTTT; cdr3_aa: CATSRVAGATDTQYF
d_call: TRBD2; clone_size: -; v_call: TRBV28; j_call: TRBJ2-1; cdr3_nt: TGTGCCAGCAGTTTTTCATCTAGCGGGGGCCCTTTAGGGAATGAGCAGTTCTTC; cdr3_aa: CASSFSSSGGPLGNEQFF
d_call: TRBD2; clone_size: many; v_call: TRBV20-1; j_call: TRBJ2-3; cdr3_nt: TGCAGTGCTAGAGTCGGGGGGGGTAGAGATACGCAGTATTTT; cdr3_aa: CSARVGGGRDTQYF
d_call: -; clone_size: many; v_call: TRBV5-1; j_call: TRBJ2-2; cdr3_nt: TGCGCCAGCAGCTCAGACAGCCCAACCGGGGAGCTGTTTTTT; cdr3_aa: CASSSDSPTGELFF
d_call: -; clone_size: many; v_call: TRBV20-1; j_call: TRBJ2-3; cdr3_nt: TGCAGTGCAAGCGTGGACGGCCCCACAGATACGCAGTATTTT; cdr3_aa: CSASVDGPTDTQYF
d_call: -; clone_size: many; v_call: TRBV25-1; j_call: TRBJ1-1; cdr3_nt: TGTGCCAGCAGTGAGCCGAACACTGAAGCTTTCTTT; cdr3_aa: CASSEPNTEAFF
d_call: TRBD1; clone_size: many; v_call: TRBV5-1; j_call: TRBJ2-7; cdr3_nt: TGCGCCAGCAACCCTGGGACAGGGTACGAGCAGTACTTC; cdr3_aa: CASNPGTGYEQYF
d_call: TRBD2; clone_size: -; v_call: TRBV5-1; j_call: TRBJ2-2; cdr3_nt: TGCGCCAGCAGCCTGCCCTCCGCGGGAGGGACGAACACCGGGGAGCTGTTTTTT; cdr3_aa: CASSLPSAGGTNTGELFF
d_call: -; clone_size: few; v_call: TRBV3-1; j_call: TRBJ2-2; cdr3_nt: TGTGCCAGCAGCCAAGGGGCGTACACCGGGGAGCTGTTTTTT; cdr3_aa: CASSQGAYTGELFF
d_call: -; clone_size: -; v_call: TRBV20-1; j_call: TRBJ2-1; cdr3_nt: TGCAGTGCTCCCGCCGCCGGGACCTCGAGGAATGAGCAGTTCTTC; cdr3_aa: CSAPAAGTSRNEQFF
d_call: -; clone_size: -; v_call: TRBV21-1; j_call: TRBJ1-2; cdr3_nt: TGTGCCAGCAGCAAGGGGGTGTGTGGCTACACCTTC; cdr3_aa: CASSKGVCGYTF
d_call: TRBD2; clone_size: many; v_call: TRBV6-5; j_call: TRBJ2-1; cdr3_nt: TGTGCCAGCAGTTACTCTTCGGGAGGAGACAATGAGCAGTTCTTC; cdr3_aa: CASSYSSGGDNEQFF
d_call: TRBD1; clone_size: -; v_call: TRBV28; j_call: TRBJ1-5; cdr3_nt: TGTGCCAGCAGTCCTTCCCGACAGGGCCAAATCAATCAGCCCCAGCATTTT; cdr3_aa: CASSPSRQGQINQPQHF
d_call: -; clone_size: -; v_call: TRBV2; j_call: TRBJ1-1; cdr3_nt: TGTGCCAGCAGTGCCACAGGGTCGGCAGGTGAAGCTTTCTTT; cdr3_aa: CASSATGSAGEAFF
d_call: TRBD1; clone_size: -; v_call: TRBV7-9; j_call: TRBJ2-7; cdr3_nt: TGTGCCAGCAGCCTTGGACAGGGTTTGGTTTATCACGAGCAGTACTTC; cdr3_aa: CASSLGQGLVYHEQYF
d_call: -; clone_size: many; v_call: TRBV5-6; j_call: TRBJ1-3; cdr3_nt: TGTGCCAGCAGCTTGGTGGCCTCTGGAAACACCATATATTTT; cdr3_aa: CASSLVASGNTIYF
d_call: -; clone_size: few; v_call: TRBV12-3/TRBV12-4; j_call: TRBJ1-5; cdr3_nt: TGTGCCAGCAGTTTTCAAAATCAGCCCCAGCATTTT; cdr3_aa: CASSFQNQPQHF
d_call: -; clone_size: -; v_call: TRBV6-1; j_call: TRBJ1-2; cdr3_nt: TGTGCCAGCAGTGAAGTCAGGCCTAACTATGGCTACACCTTC; cdr3_aa: CASSEVRPNYGYTF
d_call: -; clone_size: many; v_call: TRBV10-3; j_call: TRBJ1-3; cdr3_nt: TGTGCCACCAAGGACAGTGGAAACACCATATATTTT; cdr3_aa: CATKDSGNTIYF
d_call: -; clone_size: many; v_call: TRBV20-1; j_call: TRBJ2-7; cdr3_nt: TGCAGTGCTAGACGGCGGGGGCTAACCTACGAGCAGTACTTC; cdr3_aa: CSARRRGLTYEQYF
d_call: -; clone_size: many; v_call: TRBV5-5; j_call: TRBJ2-1; cdr3_nt: TGTGCCAGCAGCTCAGGGGCCGCCCCCCAGGGTGAGCAGTTCTTC; cdr3_aa: CASSSGAAPQGEQFF
d_call: TRBD2; clone_size: -; v_call: TRBV4-2; j_call: TRBJ2-1; cdr3_nt: TGTGCCAGCAGCCTCCAGGCCGGGACTAGCGTCTCGAATGAGCAGTTCTTC; cdr3_aa: CASSLQAGTSVSNEQFF